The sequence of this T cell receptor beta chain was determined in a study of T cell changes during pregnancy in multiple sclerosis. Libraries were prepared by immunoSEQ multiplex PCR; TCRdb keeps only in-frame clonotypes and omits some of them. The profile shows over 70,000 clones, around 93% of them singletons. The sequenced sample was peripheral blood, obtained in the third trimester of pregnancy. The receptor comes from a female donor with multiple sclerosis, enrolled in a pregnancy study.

The DNA of the CDR3 is TGTGCCAGCAGTTACCGGGACAGGAGCTCCTACGAGCAGTACTTC. As protein: CASSYRDRSSYEQYF. The chain links TRBV5-4 to TRBJ2-7; TRBD1 aligns across 8 bases. The V segment lost 5 bases and the J segment 0 bases; nucleotides outside the gene matches: 7. The germline gives CDR1 SGHNT, CDR2 YYREEE (reference sequence). The length of the CDR3 is 15 residues.